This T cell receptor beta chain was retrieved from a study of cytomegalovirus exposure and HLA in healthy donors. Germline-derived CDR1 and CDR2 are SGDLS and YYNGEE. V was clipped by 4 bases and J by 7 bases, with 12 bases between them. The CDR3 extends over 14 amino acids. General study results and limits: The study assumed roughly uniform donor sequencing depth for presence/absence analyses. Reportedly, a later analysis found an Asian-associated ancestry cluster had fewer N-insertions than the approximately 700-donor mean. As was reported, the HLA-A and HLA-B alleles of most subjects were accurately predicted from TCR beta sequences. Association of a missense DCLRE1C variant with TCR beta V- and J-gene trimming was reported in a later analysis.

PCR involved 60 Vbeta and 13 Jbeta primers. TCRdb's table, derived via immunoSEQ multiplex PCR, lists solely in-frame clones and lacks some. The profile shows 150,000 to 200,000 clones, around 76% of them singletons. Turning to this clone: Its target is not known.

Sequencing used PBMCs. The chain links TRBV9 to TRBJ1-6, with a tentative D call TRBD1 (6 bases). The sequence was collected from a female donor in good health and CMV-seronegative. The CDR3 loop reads CASSLTGENSPLHF. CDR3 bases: TGTGCCAGCAGCCTGACAGGTGAAAATTCACCCCTCCACTTT.